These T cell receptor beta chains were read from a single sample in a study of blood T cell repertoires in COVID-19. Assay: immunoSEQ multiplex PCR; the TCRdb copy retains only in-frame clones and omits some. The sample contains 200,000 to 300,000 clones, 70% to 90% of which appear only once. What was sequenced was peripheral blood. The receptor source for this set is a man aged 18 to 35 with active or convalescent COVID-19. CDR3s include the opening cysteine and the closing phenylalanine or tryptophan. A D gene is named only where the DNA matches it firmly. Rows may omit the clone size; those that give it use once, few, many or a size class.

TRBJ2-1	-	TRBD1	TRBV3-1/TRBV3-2	CASGQVLNEQFF	TGTGCCAGCGGACAGGTACTCAATGAGCAGTTCTTC
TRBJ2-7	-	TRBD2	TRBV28	CASIWGSGGYEQYF	TGTGCCAGCATCTGGGGTAGCGGGGGATACGAGCAGTACTTC
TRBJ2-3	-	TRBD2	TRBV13	CASSARLAGDSDTQYF	TGTGCCAGCAGCGCCCGACTAGCGGGAGATTCAGATACGCAGTATTTT
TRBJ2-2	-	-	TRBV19	CASNSLPGQNTGELFF	TGTGCCAGTAATTCTCTACCGGGACAGAACACCGGGGAGCTGTTTTTT
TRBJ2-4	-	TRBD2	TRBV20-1	CSASVLAGGPNSKNIQYF	TGCAGTGCTAGTGTACTAGCGGGAGGGCCTAACTCCAAAAACATTCAGTACTTC
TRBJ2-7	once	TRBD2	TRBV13	CASSTSGGTSGRKSREQYF	TGTGCCAGCAGCACATCTGGCGGGACTAGCGGGAGGAAATCCCGGGAGCAGTACTTC
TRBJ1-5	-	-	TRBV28	CASSLPGGQPQHF	TGTGCCAGCAGTTTACCGGGTGGCCAGCCCCAGCATTTT
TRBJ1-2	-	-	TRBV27	CASSLNAGPGGSGYTF	TGTGCCAGCAGTTTAAACGCGGGACCCGGGGGGAGTGGCTACACCTTC
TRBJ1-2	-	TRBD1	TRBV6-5	CASRLGTDSYGYTF	TGTGCCAGCAGACTTGGGACAGACAGCTATGGCTACACCTTC
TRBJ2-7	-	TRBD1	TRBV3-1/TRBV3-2	CASSRSDRTYEQYF	TGTGCCAGCAGCCGCTCGGACAGGACATACGAGCAGTACTTC
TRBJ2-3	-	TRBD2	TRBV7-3	CASSLGGVLAGGADTQYF	TGTGCCAGCAGCTTGGGGGGTGTACTAGCGGGAGGAGCAGATACGCAGTATTTT
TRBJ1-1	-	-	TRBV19	CASSSRGADTEAFF	TGTGCCAGTAGCTCCCGGGGGGCGGACACTGAAGCTTTCTTT
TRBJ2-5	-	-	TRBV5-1	CASSLGQTGETQYF	TGCGCCAGCAGCTTAGGACAGACGGGAGAGACCCAGTACTTC
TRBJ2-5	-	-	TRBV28	CASRRTTETQYF	TGTGCCAGCAGGCGCACTACTGAGACCCAGTACTTC